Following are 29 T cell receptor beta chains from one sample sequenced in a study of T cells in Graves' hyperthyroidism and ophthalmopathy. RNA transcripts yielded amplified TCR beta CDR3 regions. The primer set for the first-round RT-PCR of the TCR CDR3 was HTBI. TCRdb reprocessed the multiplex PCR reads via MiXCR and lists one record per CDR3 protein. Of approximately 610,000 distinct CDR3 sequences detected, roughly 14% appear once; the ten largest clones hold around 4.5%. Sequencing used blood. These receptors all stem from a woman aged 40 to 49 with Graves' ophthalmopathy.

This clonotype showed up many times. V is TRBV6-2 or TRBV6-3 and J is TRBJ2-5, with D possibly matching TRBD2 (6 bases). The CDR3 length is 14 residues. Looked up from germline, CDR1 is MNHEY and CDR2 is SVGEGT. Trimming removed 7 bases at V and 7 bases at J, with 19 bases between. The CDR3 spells CASNPGTHGGTQYF. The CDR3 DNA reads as TGTGCCAGCAACCCCGGGACCCACGGGGGGACCCAGTACTTC.

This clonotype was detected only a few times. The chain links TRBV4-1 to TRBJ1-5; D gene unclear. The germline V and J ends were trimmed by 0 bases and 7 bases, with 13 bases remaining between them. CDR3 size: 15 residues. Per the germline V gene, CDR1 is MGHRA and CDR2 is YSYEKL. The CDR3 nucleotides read TGCGCCAGCAGCCAAGAGTCGGGCCGGGAGCAGCCCCAGCATTTT. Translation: CASSQESGREQPQHF.

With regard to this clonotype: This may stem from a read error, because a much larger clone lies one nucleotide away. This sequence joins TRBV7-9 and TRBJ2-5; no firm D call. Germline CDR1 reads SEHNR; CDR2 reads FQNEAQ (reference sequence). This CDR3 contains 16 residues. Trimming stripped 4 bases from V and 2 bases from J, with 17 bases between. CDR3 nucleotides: TGTGCCAGCAGCTCTTCCTCTCTCGGCGGTCAAGAGACCCAGTACTTC. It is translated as CASSSSSLGGQETQYF.

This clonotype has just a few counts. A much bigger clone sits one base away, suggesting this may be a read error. The CDR3 is CASSLQAGTSYDQYF. In DNA, the CDR3 is TGCGCCAGCAGCCTTCAGGCGGGCACATCCTACGATCAGTACTTC. The chain links TRBV5-1 to TRBJ2-7, with D perhaps TRBD2 (5 bases). This CDR3 comprises 15 residues. From germline, CDR1 is SGHRS and CDR2 YFSETQ.

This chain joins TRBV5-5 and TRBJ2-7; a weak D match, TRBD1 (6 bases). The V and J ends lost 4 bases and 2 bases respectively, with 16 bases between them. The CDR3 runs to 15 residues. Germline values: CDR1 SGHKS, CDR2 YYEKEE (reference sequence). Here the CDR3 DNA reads TGTGCCAGCAGCCGGACGACAGGAACTGCCTACGAGCAGTACTTC. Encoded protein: CASSRTTGTAYEQYF. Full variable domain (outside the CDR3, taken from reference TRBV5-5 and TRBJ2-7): DAGVTQSPTHLIKTRGQQVTLRCSPISGHKSVSWYQQVLGQGPQFIFQYYEKEERGRGNFPDRFSARQFPNYSSELNVNALLLGDSALYLCASSRTTGTAYEQYFGPGTRLTVT.

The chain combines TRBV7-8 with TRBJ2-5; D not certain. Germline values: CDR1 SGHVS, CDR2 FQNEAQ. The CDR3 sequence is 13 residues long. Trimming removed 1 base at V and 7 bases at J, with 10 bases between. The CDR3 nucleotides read TGTGCCAGCAGCTTAGGGCCGCTAGGGACCCAGTACTTC. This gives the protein CASSLGPLGTQYF.

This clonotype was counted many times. The CDR3 DNA follows: TGCAGTGCCACCTCCTCTAGCGGGAGTTCCTACGAGCAGTACTTC. Amino acids: CSATSSSGSSYEQYF. The chain recombines TRBV20-1 with TRBJ2-7, with TRBD2 identical over 10 bases. J gave up 1 base and V 6 bases, and 9 bases lay outside the gene matches. CDR1 and CDR2 (germline): DFQATT, SNEGSKA (reference sequence). CDR3 size: 15 residues.

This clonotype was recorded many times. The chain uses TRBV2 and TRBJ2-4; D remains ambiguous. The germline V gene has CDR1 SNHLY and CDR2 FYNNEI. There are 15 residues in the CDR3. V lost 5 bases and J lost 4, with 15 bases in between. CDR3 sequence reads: CASSLDGPTKNIQYF. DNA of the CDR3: TGTGCCAGCAGTTTGGACGGGCCGACAAAAAACATTCAGTACTTC.

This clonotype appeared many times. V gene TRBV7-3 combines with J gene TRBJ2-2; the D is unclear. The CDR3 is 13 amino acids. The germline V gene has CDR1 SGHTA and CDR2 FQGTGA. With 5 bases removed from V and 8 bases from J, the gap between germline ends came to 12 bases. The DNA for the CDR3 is TGTGCCAGCAGCCCCTTCTTTTCTGGGGAGCTGTTTTTT. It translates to CASSPFFSGELFF.

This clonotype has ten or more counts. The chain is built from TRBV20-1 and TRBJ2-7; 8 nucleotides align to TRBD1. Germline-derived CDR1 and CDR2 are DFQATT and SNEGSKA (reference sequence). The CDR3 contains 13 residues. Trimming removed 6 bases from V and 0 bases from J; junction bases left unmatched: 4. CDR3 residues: CSAGTGDSYEQYF. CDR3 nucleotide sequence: TGCAGTGCAGGGACAGGCGACTCCTACGAGCAGTACTTC.

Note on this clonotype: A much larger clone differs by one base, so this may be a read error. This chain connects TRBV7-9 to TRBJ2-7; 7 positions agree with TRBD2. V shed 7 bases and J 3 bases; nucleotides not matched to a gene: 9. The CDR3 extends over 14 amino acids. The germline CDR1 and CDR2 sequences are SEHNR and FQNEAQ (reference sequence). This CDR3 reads CASIPIGEGYEQYF. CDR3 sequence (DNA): TGTGCCAGCATCCCCATCGGGGAGGGCTACGAGCAGTACTTC.

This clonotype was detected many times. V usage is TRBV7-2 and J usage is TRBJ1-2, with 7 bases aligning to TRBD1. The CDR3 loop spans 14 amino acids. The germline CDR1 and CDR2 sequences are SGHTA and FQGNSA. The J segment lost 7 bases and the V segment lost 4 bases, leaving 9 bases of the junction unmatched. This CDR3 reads CASSSTGYSSGYTF. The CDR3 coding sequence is TGTGCCAGCAGCTCGACAGGGTATAGCTCTGGCTACACCTTC.

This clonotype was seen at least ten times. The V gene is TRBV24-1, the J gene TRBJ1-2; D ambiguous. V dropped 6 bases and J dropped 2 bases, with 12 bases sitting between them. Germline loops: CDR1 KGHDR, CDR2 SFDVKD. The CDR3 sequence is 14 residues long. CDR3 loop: CATSHPGLNYGYTF. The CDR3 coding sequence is TGTGCCACCAGTCACCCAGGATTAAACTATGGCTACACCTTC.

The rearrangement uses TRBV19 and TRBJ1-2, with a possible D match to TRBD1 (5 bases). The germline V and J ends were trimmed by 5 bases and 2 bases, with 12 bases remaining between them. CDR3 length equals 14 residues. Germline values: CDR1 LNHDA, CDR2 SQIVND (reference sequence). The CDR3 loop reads CASSPTERNYGYTF. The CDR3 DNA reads TGTGCCAGTAGTCCGACAGAAAGGAACTATGGCTACACCTTC. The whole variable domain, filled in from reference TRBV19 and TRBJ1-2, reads DGGITQSPKYLFRKEGQNVTLSCEQNLNHDAMYWYRQDPGQGLRLIYYSQIVNDFQKGDIAEGYSVSREKKESFPLTVTSAQKNPTAFYLCASSPTERNYGYTFGSGTRLTVV.

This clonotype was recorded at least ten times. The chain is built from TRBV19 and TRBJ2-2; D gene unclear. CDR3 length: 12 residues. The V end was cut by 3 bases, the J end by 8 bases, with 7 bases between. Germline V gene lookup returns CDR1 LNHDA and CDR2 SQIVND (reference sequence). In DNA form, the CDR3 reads TGTGCCAGTAGTATTGTCACAGGGGAGCTGTTTTTT. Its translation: CASSIVTGELFF.

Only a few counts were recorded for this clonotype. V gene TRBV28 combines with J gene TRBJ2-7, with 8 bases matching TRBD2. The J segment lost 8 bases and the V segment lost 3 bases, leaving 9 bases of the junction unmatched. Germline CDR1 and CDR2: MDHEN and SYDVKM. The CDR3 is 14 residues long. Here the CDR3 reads CASSFFLAGEQQYF. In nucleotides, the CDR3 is TGTGCCAGCAGTTTTTTTCTAGCGGGTGAACAGCAGTACTTC.

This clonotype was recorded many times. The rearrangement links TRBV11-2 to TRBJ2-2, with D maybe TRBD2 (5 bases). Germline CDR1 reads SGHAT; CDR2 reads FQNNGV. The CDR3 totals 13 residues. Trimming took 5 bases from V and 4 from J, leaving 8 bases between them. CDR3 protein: CASSLTITGELFF. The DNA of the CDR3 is TGTGCCAGCAGCCTGACTATCACCGGGGAGCTGTTTTTT.

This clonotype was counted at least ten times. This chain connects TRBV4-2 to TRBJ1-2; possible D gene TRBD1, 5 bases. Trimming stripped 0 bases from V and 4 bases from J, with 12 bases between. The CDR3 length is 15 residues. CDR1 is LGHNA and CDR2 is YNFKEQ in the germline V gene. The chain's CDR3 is CASSQDMAGGYGYTF. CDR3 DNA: TGTGCCAGCAGCCAAGATATGGCGGGGGGCTATGGCTACACCTTC.

Written as DNA, the CDR3 is TGTGCCAGCTCCCCCGTTGGAGTTAAAGAGACCCAGTACTTC. Its protein product is CASSPVGVKETQYF. The rearrangement links TRBV18 to TRBJ2-5, with no clear D. CDR1 is KGHSH, CDR2 LQKENI, per germline. Trimming stripped 6 bases from V and 3 bases from J, with 14 bases between. This CDR3 is 14 amino acids long.

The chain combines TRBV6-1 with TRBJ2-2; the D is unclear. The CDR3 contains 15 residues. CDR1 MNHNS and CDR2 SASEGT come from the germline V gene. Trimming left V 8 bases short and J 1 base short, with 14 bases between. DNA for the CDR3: TGTGCCAGCGGCCGATTAAATAGGAACACCGGGGAGCTGTTTTTT. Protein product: CASGRLNRNTGELFF.

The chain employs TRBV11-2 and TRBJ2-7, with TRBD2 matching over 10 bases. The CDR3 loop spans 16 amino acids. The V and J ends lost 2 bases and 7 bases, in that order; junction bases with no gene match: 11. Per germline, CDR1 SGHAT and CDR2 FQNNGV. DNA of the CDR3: TGTGCCAGCAGCTTATTGTGCCTAGCGGGAGTAAATGAGCAGTACTTC. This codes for CASSLLCLAGVNEQYF.

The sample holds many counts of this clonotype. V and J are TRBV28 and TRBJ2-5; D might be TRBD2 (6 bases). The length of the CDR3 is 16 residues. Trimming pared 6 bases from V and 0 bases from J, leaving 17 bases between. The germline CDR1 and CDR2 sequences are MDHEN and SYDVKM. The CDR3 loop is CASSPLGSGYQETQYF. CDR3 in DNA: TGTGCCAGCAGCCCTCTCGGGAGCGGATACCAAGAGACCCAGTACTTC.

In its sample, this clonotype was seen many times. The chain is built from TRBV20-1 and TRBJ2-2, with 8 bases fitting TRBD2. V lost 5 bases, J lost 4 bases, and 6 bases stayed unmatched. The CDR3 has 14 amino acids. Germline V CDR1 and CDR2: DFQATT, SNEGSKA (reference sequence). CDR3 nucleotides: TGCAGTGCTCAGGAGCGGGAGTTCACCGGGGAGCTGTTTTTT. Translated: CSAQEREFTGELFF.

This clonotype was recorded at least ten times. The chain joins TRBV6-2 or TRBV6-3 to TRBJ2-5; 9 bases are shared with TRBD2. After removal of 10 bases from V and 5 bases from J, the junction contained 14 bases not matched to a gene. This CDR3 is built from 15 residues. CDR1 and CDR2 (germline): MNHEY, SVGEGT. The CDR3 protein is CAKTISGRRLETQYF. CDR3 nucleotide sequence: TGTGCCAAAACAATTAGCGGGAGACGCTTGGAGACCCAGTACTTC.

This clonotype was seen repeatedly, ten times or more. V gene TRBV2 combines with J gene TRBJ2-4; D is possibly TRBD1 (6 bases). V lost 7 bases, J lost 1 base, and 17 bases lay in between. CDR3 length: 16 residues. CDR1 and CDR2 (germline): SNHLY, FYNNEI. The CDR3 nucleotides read TGTGCCAGCACCAGACAGGCCTCTGGGGCCAAAAACATTCAGTACTTC. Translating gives CASTRQASGAKNIQYF. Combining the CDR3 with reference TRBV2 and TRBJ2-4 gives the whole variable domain EPEVTQTPSHQVTQMGQEVILRCVPISNHLYFYWYRQILGQKVEFLVSFYNNEISEKSEIFDDQFSVERPDGSNFTLKIRSTKLEDSAMYFCASTRQASGAKNIQYFGAGTRLSVL.

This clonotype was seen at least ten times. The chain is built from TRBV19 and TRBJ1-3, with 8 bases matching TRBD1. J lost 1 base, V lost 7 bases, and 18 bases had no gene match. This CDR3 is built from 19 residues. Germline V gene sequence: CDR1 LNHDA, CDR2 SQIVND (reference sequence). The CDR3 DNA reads TGTGCCAGTAAGCCCCAGGGGGCGGCAGAATTTTTATCTGGAAACACCATATATTTT. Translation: CASKPQGAAEFLSGNTIYF.

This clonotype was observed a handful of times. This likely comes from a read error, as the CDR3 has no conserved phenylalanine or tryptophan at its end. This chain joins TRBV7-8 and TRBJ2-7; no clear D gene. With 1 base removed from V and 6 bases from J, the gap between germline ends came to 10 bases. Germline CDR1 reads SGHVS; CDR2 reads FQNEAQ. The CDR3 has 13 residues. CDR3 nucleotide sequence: TGTGCCAGCAGCTTAGGGCCGACGGCCGAGCAGTACCTC. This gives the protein CASSLGPTAEQYL.

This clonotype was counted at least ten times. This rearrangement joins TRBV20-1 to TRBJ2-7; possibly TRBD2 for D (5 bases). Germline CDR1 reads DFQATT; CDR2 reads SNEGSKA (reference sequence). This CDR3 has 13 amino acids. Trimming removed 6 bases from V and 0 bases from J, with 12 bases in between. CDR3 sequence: CSAPDSSSYEQYF. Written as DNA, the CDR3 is TGCAGTGCCCCGGACTCGAGCTCCTACGAGCAGTACTTC.

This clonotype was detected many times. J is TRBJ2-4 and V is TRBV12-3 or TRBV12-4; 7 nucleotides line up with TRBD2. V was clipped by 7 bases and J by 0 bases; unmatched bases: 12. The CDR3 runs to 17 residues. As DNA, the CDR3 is TGTGCCAGCACCCTTAAAATAGCGGGCGTAGCCAAAAACATTCAGTACTTC. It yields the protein CASTLKIAGVAKNIQYF.